These T cell receptor beta chains were read from a single sample in a study of response to subunit inactivated influenza vaccine. TCRdb analysed the RT-PCR reads with MiXCR anew, one entry per CDR3 protein. The sample records over 800,000 distinct CDR3 sequences, less than 25% being singletons. Sequences were derived from PBMCs from blood, sampled roughly 5 days after vaccination. The source is a man aged 50 to 59 who received an inactivated influenza vaccine. The CDR3 runs from the conserved cysteine through the conserved F or W. A D gene is named only where the DNA matches it firmly. Clone sizes are given selectively: once, few, many, or a class where the clone is expanded.

D gene: TRBD2
J gene: TRBJ2-2
clone size: few
V gene: TRBV15
CDR3 DNA: TGTGCCACCAGCAGAGGGGGGGGGGACGCCGGGGAGCTGTTTTTT
CDR3 protein: CATSRGGGDAGELFF

D gene: TRBD2
J gene: TRBJ2-1
clone size: many
V gene: TRBV5-5
CDR3 DNA: TGTGCCAGCAGCTTGCAGGGAGGGCATGAGCAGTTCTTC
CDR3 protein: CASSLQGGHEQFF

D gene: TRBD2
J gene: TRBJ2-1
clone size: many
V gene: TRBV29-1
CDR3 DNA: TGCAGCGCCCTCGGGACTAGCGGGAAATACAATGAGCAGTTCTTC
CDR3 protein: CSALGTSGKYNEQFF

D gene: TRBD2
J gene: TRBJ2-1
clone size: once
V gene: TRBV18
CDR3 DNA: TGTGCCAGCTCACCAGGGACTAGCGGGGGGGCCGGCGAGCAGTTCTTC
CDR3 protein: CASSPGTSGGAGEQFF

D gene: .
J gene: TRBJ2-5
clone size: .
V gene: TRBV7-9
CDR3 DNA: TGTGCCAGCAGCCCCAGGGTTGTCTTTGAGACCCAGTACTTC
CDR3 protein: CASSPRVVFETQYF

D gene: TRBD2
J gene: TRBJ2-5
clone size: few
V gene: TRBV6-5
CDR3 DNA: TGTGCCAGCAGTTCATATAGCGGGGGGCTCCTGTACTTC
CDR3 protein: CASSSYSGGLLYF

D gene: .
J gene: TRBJ1-5
clone size: few
V gene: TRBV20-1
CDR3 DNA: TGCAGTGCTAGTCTGAGGGGTCAGAGCAATCAGCCCCAGCATTTT
CDR3 protein: CSASLRGQSNQPQHF

D gene: .
J gene: TRBJ2-7
clone size: many
V gene: TRBV12-3/TRBV12-4
CDR3 DNA: TGTGCCAGCAGTCTTAGAATACAGGGCTACGAGCAGTACTTC
CDR3 protein: CASSLRIQGYEQYF

D gene: .
J gene: TRBJ2-7
clone size: few
V gene: TRBV4-3
CDR3 DNA: TGCGCCAGCAGCCCCCGGGCTTCCCCAACCTACGAGCAGTACTTC
CDR3 protein: CASSPRASPTYEQYF

D gene: TRBD1
J gene: TRBJ2-3
clone size: few
V gene: TRBV24-1
CDR3 DNA: TGTGCCACCAGTGATTTAGGGCAGGGGGCTGGAGATACGCAGTATTTT
CDR3 protein: CATSDLGQGAGDTQYF

D gene: .
J gene: TRBJ2-5
clone size: .
V gene: TRBV20-1
CDR3 DNA: TGCAGTGCTAGAAGGGCGGGGAAGTGGACCCAGTACTTC
CDR3 protein: CSARRAGKWTQYF

D gene: .
J gene: TRBJ2-7
clone size: few
V gene: TRBV7-2
CDR3 DNA: TGTGCCAGCAGCTTAGCCCCATTCATAGGCGAGCAGTACTTC
CDR3 protein: CASSLAPFIGEQYF

D gene: TRBD2
J gene: TRBJ2-1
clone size: .
V gene: TRBV24-1
CDR3 DNA: TGTGCCACCAGTGATTTGCACACTAGCGGGAGCGATGAGCAGTTCTTC
CDR3 protein: CATSDLHTSGSDEQFF

D gene: .
J gene: TRBJ2-5
clone size: few
V gene: TRBV20-1
CDR3 DNA: TGCAGTGCTAGAATGGTTACGATAGCAGAGACCCAGTACTTC
CDR3 protein: CSARMVTIAETQYF

D gene: .
J gene: TRBJ2-2
clone size: .
V gene: TRBV7-9
CDR3 DNA: TGTGCCAGCAGCTTAGGGCTTTCGGAGAACACCGGGGAGCTGTTTTTT
CDR3 protein: CASSLGLSENTGELFF

D gene: TRBD1
J gene: TRBJ2-7
clone size: few
V gene: TRBV14
CDR3 DNA: TGTGCCAGCAGCCCAGGGGCCGGGACAGTCAACGAGCAGTACTTC
CDR3 protein: CASSPGAGTVNEQYF

D gene: TRBD1
J gene: TRBJ1-2
clone size: few
V gene: TRBV6-2/TRBV6-3
CDR3 DNA: TGTGCCAGCAGTTCCGGAACCGGGACAGTTACCTTC
CDR3 protein: CASSSGTGTVTF

D gene: .
J gene: TRBJ2-7
clone size: few
V gene: TRBV6-6
CDR3 DNA: TGTGCCAGCAGGGATGGTAGCGTCTACGAGCAGTACTTC
CDR3 protein: CASRDGSVYEQYF

D gene: TRBD1
J gene: TRBJ1-5
clone size: .
V gene: TRBV20-1
CDR3 DNA: TGCAGTGCTGGGACAGGGGCCAATGACCAGCCCCAGCATTTT
CDR3 protein: CSAGTGANDQPQHF

D gene: TRBD1
J gene: TRBJ2-7
clone size: .
V gene: TRBV7-2
CDR3 DNA: TGTGCCAGCAGCTATACCGGGACAGGGCCATACGAGCAGTACTTC
CDR3 protein: CASSYTGTGPYEQYF

D gene: .
J gene: TRBJ2-3
clone size: many
V gene: TRBV5-1
CDR3 DNA: TGCGCCAGCAGCTCGGATCTGGATACGCAGTATTTT
CDR3 protein: CASSSDLDTQYF

D gene: .
J gene: TRBJ2-5
clone size: many
V gene: TRBV12-3/TRBV12-4
CDR3 DNA: TGTGCCAGCAGTCCCCTCGAAGAGACCCAGTACTTC
CDR3 protein: CASSPLEETQYF

D gene: .
J gene: TRBJ2-3
clone size: .
V gene: TRBV27
CDR3 DNA: TGTGCCAGCAGTTTACTTGGCGGGAACACAGATACGCAGTATTTT
CDR3 protein: CASSLLGGNTDTQYF

D gene: .
J gene: TRBJ2-3
clone size: .
V gene: TRBV29-1
CDR3 DNA: TGCAGCGTTGGGCACACAGATACGCAGTATTTT
CDR3 protein: CSVGHTDTQYF

D gene: .
J gene: TRBJ2-7
clone size: few
V gene: TRBV2
CDR3 DNA: TGTGCCAGCAGCGGACAGTCCCGATCCTACGAGCAGTACTTC
CDR3 protein: CASSGQSRSYEQYF

D gene: .
J gene: TRBJ2-1
clone size: many
V gene: TRBV12-3/TRBV12-4
CDR3 DNA: TGTGCCAGCAGATATGACGAGGGTGAGCAGTTCTTC
CDR3 protein: CASRYDEGEQFF

D gene: TRBD1
J gene: TRBJ2-3
clone size: .
V gene: TRBV7-7
CDR3 DNA: TGTGCTAGCAGCGCCGGGACAGCTTCCACAGATACGCAGTATTTT
CDR3 protein: CASSAGTASTDTQYF

D gene: TRBD1
J gene: TRBJ2-7
clone size: .
V gene: TRBV6-1
CDR3 DNA: TGTGCCAGCAGGCCGACGGGACAGAATTACGAGCAGTACTTC
CDR3 protein: CASRPTGQNYEQYF

D gene: .
J gene: TRBJ2-7
clone size: .
V gene: TRBV4-3
CDR3 DNA: TGCGCCAGCAGCCAAGATTTTCGGCTAGGGGACTACGAGCAGTACTTC
CDR3 protein: CASSQDFRLGDYEQYF

D gene: .
J gene: TRBJ2-2
clone size: few
V gene: TRBV20-1
CDR3 DNA: TGCAGTTCTCTGGGGGGTACGAACACCGGGGAGCTGTTTTTT
CDR3 protein: CSSLGGTNTGELFF

D gene: TRBD1
J gene: TRBJ2-3
clone size: few
V gene: TRBV29-1
CDR3 DNA: TGCAGCGTGGGGACAGGGAGCACAGATACGCAGTATTTT
CDR3 protein: CSVGTGSTDTQYF

D gene: .
J gene: TRBJ2-4
clone size: .
V gene: TRBV3-1
CDR3 DNA: TGTGCCAGCAGCCAGGGCCCCGGAGGACTAGCCAAAAACATTCAGTACTTC
CDR3 protein: CASSQGPGGLAKNIQYF

D gene: TRBD2
J gene: TRBJ2-1
clone size: few
V gene: TRBV5-6
CDR3 DNA: TGTGCCAGCAGCTTTTTAGCGGGGGGCGACGCTGAGCAGTTCTTC
CDR3 protein: CASSFLAGGDAEQFF

D gene: TRBD2
J gene: TRBJ2-7
clone size: many
V gene: TRBV12-3/TRBV12-4
CDR3 DNA: TGTGCCAGCAGTGATTATAGGACTAGCGGGAGGGCCTACGAGCAGTACTTC
CDR3 protein: CASSDYRTSGRAYEQYF

D gene: .
J gene: TRBJ2-7
clone size: few
V gene: TRBV3-1
CDR3 DNA: TGTGCCAGCAGCCAAGATCCCGGGTTCTCCGAGCAGTACTTC
CDR3 protein: CASSQDPGFSEQYF

D gene: .
J gene: TRBJ2-3
clone size: .
V gene: TRBV10-3
CDR3 DNA: TGTGCCATCAGTGAGAGGCACTTCAGCACAGATACGCAGTATTTT
CDR3 protein: CAISERHFSTDTQYF

D gene: TRBD1
J gene: TRBJ2-3
clone size: few
V gene: TRBV6-2/TRBV6-3
CDR3 DNA: TGTGCCAGCAGCAACCCCCGGGACAGGGTATGGGGGGGAAACACAGATACGCAGTATTTT
CDR3 protein: CASSNPRDRVWGGNTDTQYF

D gene: .
J gene: TRBJ2-4
clone size: many
V gene: TRBV29-1
CDR3 DNA: TGCAGCGTTGAAGGTCGGGGCGTGGGGGACATTCAGTACTTC
CDR3 protein: CSVEGRGVGDIQYF

D gene: TRBD2
J gene: TRBJ2-7
clone size: few
V gene: TRBV7-9
CDR3 DNA: TGTGCCAGCGGACTAGCGGGAGTTGTTGAGCAGTACTTC
CDR3 protein: CASGLAGVVEQYF

D gene: TRBD1
J gene: TRBJ2-7
clone size: .
V gene: TRBV5-1
CDR3 DNA: TGCGCCAGCAGCTTGGGACAGGGGGCCGTCGAGCAGTACTTC
CDR3 protein: CASSLGQGAVEQYF

D gene: .
J gene: TRBJ2-3
clone size: .
V gene: TRBV10-3
CDR3 DNA: TGTGCCATCAGTGCCGCGGCCACAGATACGCAGTATTTT
CDR3 protein: CAISAAATDTQYF

D gene: TRBD1
J gene: TRBJ1-6
clone size: few
V gene: TRBV7-2
CDR3 DNA: TGTGCCAGCAGCTTAGCCCCTACAGGGGCAGCGTCACCCCTCCACTTT
CDR3 protein: CASSLAPTGAASPLHF

D gene: .
J gene: TRBJ2-3
clone size: .
V gene: TRBV4-2
CDR3 DNA: TGTGCCAGCAGCCAAGAAGGGTTCCGCAGCTTCGATACGCAGTATTTT
CDR3 protein: CASSQEGFRSFDTQYF

D gene: .
J gene: TRBJ1-2
clone size: .
V gene: TRBV14
CDR3 DNA: TGTGCCAGCAGCCAGCTCGGGATTCCCTATGGCTACACCTTC
CDR3 protein: CASSQLGIPYGYTF

D gene: .
J gene: TRBJ2-3
clone size: few
V gene: TRBV7-2
CDR3 DNA: TGTGCCAGCAGCTTAGGGCTTTCTAGCACAGATACGCAGTATTTT
CDR3 protein: CASSLGLSSTDTQYF

D gene: .
J gene: TRBJ2-3
clone size: .
V gene: TRBV12-3/TRBV12-4
CDR3 DNA: TGTGCCAGCAGTTTAGCGAAGCCCCCGGGAGCTACAGATACGCAGTATTTT
CDR3 protein: CASSLAKPPGATDTQYF

D gene: .
J gene: TRBJ2-2
clone size: few
V gene: TRBV6-2/TRBV6-3
CDR3 DNA: TGTGCCAGTCACAGCGCGAACACCGGGGAGCTGTTTTTT
CDR3 protein: CASHSANTGELFF